Listed here are 29 T cell receptor beta chains from one sample, sequenced in a study of control samples from healthy donors and cancer patients. Here immunoSEQ multiplex PCR was the method, and the copy in TCRdb shows in-frame clones only, minus some. The table lists about 84,000 clones, about nine tenths of them singletons. Source material: blood. These receptors were collected from a man aged 45-65 years in good health.

V gene TRBV4-2 combines with J gene TRBJ2-7; a possible D gene is TRBD2 (5 bases). The V gene's germline CDR1 is LGHNA and CDR2 YNFKEQ. CDR3 length equals 15 residues. V lost 0 bases and J 3 bases, leaving 12 bases between the germline ends. CDR3 coding DNA: TGTGCCAGCAGCCAAGATCTCCTGACTAACTACGAGCAGTACTTC. Protein product: CASSQDLLTNYEQYF.

The J gene is TRBJ1-5, the V gene TRBV5-1, with TRBD1 as a possible D gene (5 bases). In germline, CDR1 is SGHRS, CDR2 YFSETQ. Trimming took 3 bases from V and 0 from J, leaving 13 bases between them. The CDR3 sequence is 16 residues long. Here the CDR3 DNA reads TGCGCCAGCAGCTCCATACAGGTCGATAGCAATCAGCCCCAGCATTTT. It is translated as CASSSIQVDSNQPQHF.

J is TRBJ2-5 and V is TRBV4-1; weak D call: TRBD2 (6 bases). Germline values: CDR1 MGHRA, CDR2 YSYEKL. The V end lost 6 bases, the J end lost 2 bases, and 16 bases lay between the germline ends. The CDR3 is 15 residues long. The CDR3 nucleotides are TGCGCCAGCAGGTATCAGGACGGACTACAAGAGACCCAGTACTTC. As protein: CASRYQDGLQETQYF.

The chain is built from TRBV12-3 or TRBV12-4 and TRBJ1-1, with unresolved D. The CDR3 has 13 residues. The V and J ends lost 3 bases and 3 bases respectively, with 8 bases between them. This chain's CDR3 is CASSFVRDTEAFF. Written as DNA, the CDR3 is TGTGCCAGCAGTTTCGTAAGGGACACTGAAGCTTTCTTT.

The chain recombines TRBV12-5 with TRBJ1-4, with D possibly being TRBD1 (6 bases). Per germline, CDR1 LGHNT and CDR2 FRNRAP. V lost 5 bases and J lost 4, with 17 bases in between. The length of the CDR3 is 16 residues. The CDR3 DNA reads TGTGCTAGTGGTCTCACTCCTGACAGGTATAATGAAAAACTGTTTTTT. Its protein product is CASGLTPDRYNEKLFF.

The chain uses TRBV30 and TRBJ1-6; no clear D gene. This CDR3 region has 13 residues. V lost 8 bases to trimming and J lost 7 bases, with 15 bases between them. CDR1 and CDR2 from the germline V gene are GTSNPN and SVGIG (reference sequence). The DNA for the CDR3 is TGTGCCGGAAGCGCGGGGAGGAATTCACCCCTCCACTTT. Translated, it gives CAGSAGRNSPLHF.

This rearrangement joins TRBV10-3 to TRBJ1-3; possibly TRBD1 for D (5 bases). V lost 11 bases to trimming and J lost 9 bases, with 20 bases between them. Germline lookup yields CDR1 ENHRY and CDR2 SYGVKD. CDR3 size: 13 residues. The CDR3 loop is CASSGAVEGTIYF. In DNA form, the CDR3 reads TGTGCCTCCTCCGGGGCCGTCGAGGGCACCATATATTTT.

The chain uses TRBV4-1 and TRBJ2-7, with D unclear. The V and J ends lost 4 bases and 3 bases respectively, with 10 bases between them. The CDR3 runs to 13 residues. Germline values: CDR1 MGHRA, CDR2 YSYEKL. The CDR3 sequence is CASSPRAFYEQYF. The CDR3 nucleotides are TGCGCCAGCAGCCCCCGGGCCTTCTACGAGCAGTACTTC.

A single count supports this clone. V is TRBV7-2 and J is TRBJ2-2; 11 bases fit TRBD2. V gave up 5 bases and J gave up 7 bases; unmatched junction bases: 9. Looked up from germline, CDR1 is SGHTA and CDR2 is FQGNSA. The CDR3 consists of 16 residues. CDR3 region: CASSGRLAGTGGELFF. The CDR3, as DNA: TGTGCCAGCAGCGGCCGACTAGCGGGGACGGGCGGGGAGCTGTTTTTT.

A single count supports this clone. The chain links TRBV30 to TRBJ2-1; D remains ambiguous. Germline V gene data show CDR1 as GTSNPN and CDR2 as SVGIG (reference sequence). The CDR3 is 12 residues long. V shed 0 bases and J shed 6 bases, with 6 bases lying between them. The CDR3 DNA reads as TGTGCCTGGAGTGTTTTAGGCAATGAGCAGTTCTTC. Its protein is CAWSVLGNEQFF.

The V and J genes are TRBV18 and TRBJ2-7; D is ambiguous. V was cut by 0 bases and J by 6 bases, with 9 bases left in between. The germline gives CDR1 KGHSH, CDR2 LQKENI. CDR3 length equals 13 residues. The CDR3 here is CASSPPEGSEQYF. The CDR3 bases are TGTGCCAGCTCACCACCGGAAGGGTCCGAGCAGTACTTC.

With respect to this clone: The same CDR3 is also encoded by other DNA sequences in this sample. The rearrangement links TRBV7-8 to TRBJ1-1; unclear D gene. The CDR3 length is 12 residues. In germline, CDR1 is SGHVS, CDR2 FQNEAQ. V gave up 0 bases and J gave up 8 bases, with 7 bases separating them. The CDR3 bases are TGTGCCAGCAGCTTAGCGAGAGGGGAAGCTTTCTTT. Its protein is CASSLARGEAFF.

This chain connects TRBV12-5 to TRBJ1-5, with D possibly matching TRBD1 (5 bases). V dropped 1 base and J dropped 9 bases, with 10 bases sitting between them. CDR1 and CDR2 from the germline V gene are LGHNT and FRNRAP. The length of the CDR3 is 13 residues. CDR3 residues: CASGLGGERPQHF. Written as DNA, the CDR3 is TGTGCTAGTGGTTTGGGAGGGGAGCGGCCCCAGCATTTT.

This chain joins TRBV10-1 and TRBJ2-2; a possible D gene is TRBD1 (6 bases). The V end lost 6 bases, the J end lost 2 bases, and 10 bases lay between the germline ends. This CDR3 is built from 14 residues. Looked up from germline, CDR1 is WNHNN and CDR2 is SYGVQD (reference sequence). The chain's CDR3 is CASRDRSNTGELFF. The CDR3 DNA reads as TGCGCCAGCAGAGACAGGTCCAACACCGGGGAGCTGTTTTTT.

The V and J genes are TRBV4-2 and TRBJ2-3, with D possibly matching TRBD2 (7 bases). The germline V gene encodes CDR1 LGHNA and CDR2 YNFKEQ. The CDR3 covers 17 residues. V lost 0 bases and J 0 bases, leaving 13 bases between the germline ends. The CDR3: CASSQEGRGASTDTQYF. The CDR3 DNA reads as TGTGCCAGCAGCCAAGAGGGACGGGGGGCCAGCACAGATACGCAGTATTTT.

This clone was observed a single time. The V and J genes are TRBV5-4 and TRBJ1-3; TRBD1 aligns across 8 bases. The CDR3 totals 14 residues. Germline CDR1 reads SGHNT; CDR2 reads YYREEE (reference sequence). The J segment lost 4 bases and the V segment lost 4 bases, leaving 4 bases of the junction unmatched. The CDR3 region is CASSKTGAGNTIYF. The CDR3 nucleotides are TGTGCCAGCAGCAAGACAGGGGCGGGAAACACCATATATTTT.

The rearrangement joins TRBV11-1 to TRBJ1-2; D is ambiguous. V shed 0 bases and J shed 2 bases, with 7 bases lying between them. This CDR3 has 14 residues. The germline V gene encodes CDR1 SGHAT and CDR2 FQDESV (reference sequence). The CDR3 here is CASSLAGPNYGYTF. The CDR3 bases are TGTGCCAGCAGCTTAGCGGGCCCGAACTATGGCTACACCTTC. The complete variable domain, with remaining parts taken from reference TRBV11-1 and TRBJ1-2, reads EAEVAQSPRYKITEKSQAVAFWCDPISGHATLYWYRQILGQGPELLVQFQDESVVDDSQLPKDRFSAERLKGVDSTLKIQPAELGDSAMYLCASSLAGPNYGYTFGSGTRLTVV.

This sequence joins TRBV2 and TRBJ2-7; no reliable D call. With 0 bases removed from V and 2 bases from J, the gap between germline ends came to 11 bases. CDR1 SNHLY and CDR2 FYNNEI come from the germline V gene. This CDR3 contains 15 residues. CDR3 nucleotide sequence: TGTGCCAGCAGTGAAGCGCTCGTCAGCACCTACGAGCAGTACTTC. Translated, it gives CASSEALVSTYEQYF.

This chain connects TRBV7-9 to TRBJ1-2, with D maybe TRBD1 (5 bases). V was trimmed by 4 bases and J by 4 bases, leaving 16 bases between them. The CDR3 consists of 15 residues. Germline V gene sequence: CDR1 SEHNR, CDR2 FQNEAQ (reference sequence). The CDR3 sequence is CASSSLGGEGYGYTF. The CDR3 DNA is TGTGCCAGCAGCTCTCTTGGGGGGGAAGGCTATGGCTACACCTTC.

The chain links TRBV2 to TRBJ1-3; D unresolved. V was cut by 1 base and J by 6 bases, with 7 bases left in between. This CDR3 has 13 residues. The germline gives CDR1 SNHLY, CDR2 FYNNEI. The CDR3 spells CASSEGPVNTIYF. The DNA of the CDR3 is TGTGCCAGCAGTGAAGGCCCGGTAAACACCATATATTTT.

This clone was seen just once. The V gene is TRBV6-5, the J gene TRBJ1-6; the D gene is possibly TRBD1 (5 bases). Trimming shortened V by 4 bases and J by 8 bases, and 15 bases separated the two germline ends. Germline CDR1 is MNHEY and CDR2 is SVGAGI. The CDR3 length is 15 residues. The CDR3 DNA is TGTGCCAGCAGTTCCGCCCAAGGACACCATTCACCCCTCCACTTT. Translating it yields CASSSAQGHHSPLHF.

The chain links TRBV6-5 to TRBJ2-1, with D possibly matching TRBD1 (6 bases). V lost 6 bases, J lost 7 bases, and 13 bases lay in between. The length of the CDR3 is 13 residues. Germline V CDR1 and CDR2: MNHEY, SVGAGI. In nucleotides, the CDR3 is TGTGCCAGCAGCCTACAGGGATGGAATGAGCAGTTCTTC. Residues: CASSLQGWNEQFF.

The chain carries TRBV5-1 and TRBJ1-1, with D perhaps TRBD1 (6 bases). The germline V and J ends were trimmed by 0 bases and 2 bases, with 11 bases remaining between them. Per germline, CDR1 SGHRS and CDR2 YFSETQ. The CDR3 loop spans 15 amino acids. The CDR3 here is CASSLGAGGNTEAFF. CDR3 sequence (DNA): TGCGCCAGCAGCTTGGGGGCCGGGGGCAACACTGAAGCTTTCTTT.

This clone was seen ten or more times. The CDR3 loop reads CARNGAGGKYGYTF. The CDR3 nucleotides read TGCGCCAGGAACGGGGCAGGGGGGAAATATGGCTACACCTTC. This chain connects TRBV10-1 to TRBJ1-2; 7 positions match TRBD1. Losses at the gene ends were 9 bases for V and 5 bases for J; bases not matched to a gene: 12. Germline-derived CDR1 and CDR2 are WNHNN and SYGVQD (reference sequence). The CDR3 loop spans 14 amino acids.

V and J are TRBV19 and TRBJ1-5; TRBD1 matches 8 bases. CDR3 size: 16 residues. Looked up from germline, CDR1 is LNHDA and CDR2 is SQIVND (reference sequence). V gave up 2 bases and J gave up 5 bases; unmatched junction bases: 8. The CDR3 loop is CASSIRTGSGDQPQHF. CDR3 DNA: TGTGCCAGTAGTATAAGGACAGGGAGTGGGGATCAGCCCCAGCATTTT.

J is TRBJ1-2 and V is TRBV19; 8 bases map to TRBD1. J gave up 14 bases and V 1 base, and 6 bases lay outside the gene matches. CDR1 LNHDA and CDR2 SQIVND come from the germline V gene (reference sequence). This CDR3 has 12 amino acids. The CDR3 here is CASSIGDRTSTF. Written as DNA, the CDR3 is TGTGCCAGTAGTATAGGGGACAGGACCAGTACCTTC.

The chain has TRBV9 and TRBJ2-6; D is uncertain. Looked up from germline, CDR1 is SGDLS and CDR2 is YYNGEE. The CDR3 runs 17 residues. V lost 4 bases to trimming and J lost 3 bases, with 17 bases between them. CDR3 nucleotide sequence: TGTGCCAGCAGCCCCCCTCTTGGTGAGCATGGGGCCAACGTCCTGACTTTC. It codes for CASSPPLGEHGANVLTF.

The J gene is TRBJ1-1, the V gene TRBV5-1; D gene uncertain. The CDR3 runs to 15 residues. Germline V gene data show CDR1 as SGHRS and CDR2 as YFSETQ. V shed 8 bases and J shed 0 bases, with 17 bases lying between them. The CDR3 bases are TGCGCCAGAAATAAAACGGACCTCATGAACACTGAAGCTTTCTTT. Encoded protein: CARNKTDLMNTEAFF.

The gene calls are TRBV6-5 and TRBJ2-7; 8 bases map to TRBD2. This CDR3 contains 15 residues. With V trimmed by 0 bases and J by 7 bases, 8 bases remained unmatched. Germline values: CDR1 MNHEY, CDR2 SVGAGI. CDR3 sequence reads: CASSYSTGGGGEQYF. The CDR3 DNA follows: TGTGCCAGCAGTTACTCTACGGGGGGGGGAGGAGAGCAGTACTTC.